These 2 T cell receptor beta chains were sequenced from one sample in a study of blood T cell repertoires in COVID-19. The repertoire was sequenced with immunoSEQ multiplex PCR; TCRdb's copy has only in-frame clones and lacks some. The sample has about 90,000 clones, under 95% seen once. Sequencing was done on a sample of peripheral blood. These receptor sequences come from a human donor with active COVID-19. The donor label of this sample is uncertain.

The V gene is TRBV6-5, the J gene TRBJ1-4; TRBD1 matches at 8 bases. V was pared by 6 bases and J by 8 bases, with 8 bases of the junction left unmatched. Germline values: CDR1 MNHEY, CDR2 SVGAGI. This CDR3 has 14 amino acids. The CDR3 DNA is TGTGCCAGCAGAACGGCAGGGGGCAGGGAAAAACTGTTTTTT. Translated: CASRTAGGREKLFF.

V gene TRBV19 combines with J gene TRBJ1-2, with D perhaps matching TRBD1 (5 bases). V dropped 6 bases and J dropped 1 base, with 15 bases sitting between them. The germline V gene has CDR1 LNHDA and CDR2 SQIVND (reference sequence). The CDR3 has 15 residues. The CDR3 coding sequence is TGTGCCAGTAGCCCTCCGGGGCGGGATAACTATGGCTACACCTTC. Translating gives CASSPPGRDNYGYTF.